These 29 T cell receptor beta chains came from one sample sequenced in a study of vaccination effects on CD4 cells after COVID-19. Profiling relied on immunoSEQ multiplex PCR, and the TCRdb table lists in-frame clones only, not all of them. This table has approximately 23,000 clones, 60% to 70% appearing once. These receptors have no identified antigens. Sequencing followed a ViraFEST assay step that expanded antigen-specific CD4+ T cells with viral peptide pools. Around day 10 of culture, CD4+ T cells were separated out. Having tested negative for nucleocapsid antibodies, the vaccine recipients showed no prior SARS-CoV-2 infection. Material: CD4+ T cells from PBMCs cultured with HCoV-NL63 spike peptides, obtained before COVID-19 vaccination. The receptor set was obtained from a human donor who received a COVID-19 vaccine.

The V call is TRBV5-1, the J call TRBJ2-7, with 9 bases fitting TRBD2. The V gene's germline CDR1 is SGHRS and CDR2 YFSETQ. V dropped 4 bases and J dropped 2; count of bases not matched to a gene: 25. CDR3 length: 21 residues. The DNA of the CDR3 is TGCGCCAGCAGCCCAACCGGGCCACGACTAGCGGCAGCCGGAAGACCCTACGAGCAGTACTTC. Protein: CASSPTGPRLAAAGRPYEQYF.

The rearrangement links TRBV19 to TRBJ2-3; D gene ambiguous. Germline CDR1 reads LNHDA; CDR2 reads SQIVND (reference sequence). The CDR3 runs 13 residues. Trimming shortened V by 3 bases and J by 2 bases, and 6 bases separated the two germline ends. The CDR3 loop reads CASSIEDTDTQYF. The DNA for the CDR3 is TGTGCCAGTAGTATTGAGGACACAGATACGCAGTATTTT.

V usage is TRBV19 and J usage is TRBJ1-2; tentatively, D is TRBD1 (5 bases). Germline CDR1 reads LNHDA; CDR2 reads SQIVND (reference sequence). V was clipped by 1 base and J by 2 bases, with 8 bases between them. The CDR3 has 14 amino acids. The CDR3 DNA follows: TGTGCCAGTAGTATAGTGGGACCCAACTATGGCTACACCTTC. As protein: CASSIVGPNYGYTF.

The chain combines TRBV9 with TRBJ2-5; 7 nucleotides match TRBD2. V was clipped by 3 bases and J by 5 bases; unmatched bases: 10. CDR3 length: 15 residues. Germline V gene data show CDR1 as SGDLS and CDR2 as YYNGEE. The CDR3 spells CASSAGTIPRETQYF. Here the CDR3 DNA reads TGTGCCAGCAGCGCAGGGACTATCCCCCGCGAGACCCAGTACTTC.

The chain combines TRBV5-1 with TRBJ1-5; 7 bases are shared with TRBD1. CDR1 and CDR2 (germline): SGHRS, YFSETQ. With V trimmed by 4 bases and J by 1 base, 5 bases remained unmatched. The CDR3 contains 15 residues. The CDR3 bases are TGCGCCAGCAGCGACGGACAGGAAAGCAATCAGCCCCAGCATTTT. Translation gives CASSDGQESNQPQHF.

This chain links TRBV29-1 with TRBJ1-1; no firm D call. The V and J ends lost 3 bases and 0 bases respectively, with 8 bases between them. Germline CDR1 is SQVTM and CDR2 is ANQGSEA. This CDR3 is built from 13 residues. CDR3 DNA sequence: TGCAGCGTTGAGGTCAGCATGAACACTGAAGCTTTCTTT. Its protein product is CSVEVSMNTEAFF.

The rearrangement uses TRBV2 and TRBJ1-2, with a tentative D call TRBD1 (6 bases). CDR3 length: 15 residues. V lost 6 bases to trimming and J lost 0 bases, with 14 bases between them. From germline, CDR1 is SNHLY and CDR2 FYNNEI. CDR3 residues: CASSLTGRANYGYTF. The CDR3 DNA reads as TGTGCCAGCAGCTTGACAGGCCGAGCTAACTATGGCTACACCTTC.

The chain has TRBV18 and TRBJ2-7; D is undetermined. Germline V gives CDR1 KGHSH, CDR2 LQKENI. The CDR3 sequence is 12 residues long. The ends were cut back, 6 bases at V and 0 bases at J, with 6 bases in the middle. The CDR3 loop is CASSPSSYEQYF. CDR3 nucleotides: TGTGCCAGCTCCCCAAGCTCCTACGAGCAGTACTTC.

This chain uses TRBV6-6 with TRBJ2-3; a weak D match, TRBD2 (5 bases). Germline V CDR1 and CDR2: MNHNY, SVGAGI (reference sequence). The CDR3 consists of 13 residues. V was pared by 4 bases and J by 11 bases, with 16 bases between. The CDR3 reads CASSSDSEKRQYF. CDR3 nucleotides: TGTGCCAGCAGTTCCGATAGCGAGAAGAGGCAGTATTTT.

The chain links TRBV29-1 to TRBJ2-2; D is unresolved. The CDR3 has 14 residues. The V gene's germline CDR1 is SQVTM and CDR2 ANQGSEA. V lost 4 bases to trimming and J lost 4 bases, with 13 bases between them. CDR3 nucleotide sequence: TGCAGCGTTGCACGAGGTGCCCTCACCGGGGAGCTGTTTTTT. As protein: CSVARGALTGELFF.

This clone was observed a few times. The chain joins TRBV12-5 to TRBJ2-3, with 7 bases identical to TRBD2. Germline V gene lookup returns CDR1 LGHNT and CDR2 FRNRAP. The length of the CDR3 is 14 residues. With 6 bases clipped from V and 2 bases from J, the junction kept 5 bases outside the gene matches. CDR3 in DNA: TGTGCTAGTGGGGGCGGGGGTACCACAGATACGCAGTATTTT. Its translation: CASGGGGTTDTQYF.

The CDR3 loop is CASSESRGGTGVTEAFF. In nucleotides, the CDR3 is TGTGCCAGCAGTGAAAGTCGGGGGGGGACTGGGGTCACTGAAGCTTTCTTT. The rearrangement links TRBV6-1 to TRBJ1-1; perhaps TRBD1 as D (5 bases). The CDR3 loop spans 17 amino acids. The V and J ends lost 2 bases and 4 bases respectively, with 20 bases between them. Germline V gives CDR1 MNHNS, CDR2 SASEGT.

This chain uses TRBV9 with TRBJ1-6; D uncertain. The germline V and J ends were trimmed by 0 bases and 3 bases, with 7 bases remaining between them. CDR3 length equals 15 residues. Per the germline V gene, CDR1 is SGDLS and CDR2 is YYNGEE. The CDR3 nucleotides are TGTGCCAGCAGCGTAGAGGCAGGCTATAATTCACCCCTCCACTTT. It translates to CASSVEAGYNSPLHF.

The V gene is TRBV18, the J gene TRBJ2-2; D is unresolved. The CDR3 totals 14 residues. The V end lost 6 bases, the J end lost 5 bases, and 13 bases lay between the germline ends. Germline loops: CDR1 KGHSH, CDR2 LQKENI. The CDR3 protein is CASSLKETTGELFF. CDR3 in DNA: TGTGCCAGCTCTCTTAAAGAAACAACCGGGGAGCTGTTTTTT.

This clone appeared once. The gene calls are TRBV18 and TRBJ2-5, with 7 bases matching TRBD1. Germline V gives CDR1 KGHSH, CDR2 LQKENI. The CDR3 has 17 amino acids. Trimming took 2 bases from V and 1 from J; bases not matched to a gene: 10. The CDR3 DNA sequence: TGTGCCAGCTCACCAGCAAGGACAGGTGTCATCCAAGAGACCCAGTACTTC. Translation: CASSPARTGVIQETQYF.

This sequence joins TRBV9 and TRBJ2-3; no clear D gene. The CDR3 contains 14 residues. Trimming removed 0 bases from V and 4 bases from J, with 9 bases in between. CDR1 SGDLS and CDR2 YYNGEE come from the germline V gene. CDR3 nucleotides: TGTGCCAGCAGCGTAGGGGTAAGCCCAGATACGCAGTATTTT. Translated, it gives CASSVGVSPDTQYF.

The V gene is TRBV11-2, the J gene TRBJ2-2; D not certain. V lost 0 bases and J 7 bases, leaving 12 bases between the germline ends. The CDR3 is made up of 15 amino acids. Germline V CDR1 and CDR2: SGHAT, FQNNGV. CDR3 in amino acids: CASSLDLGVIGELFF. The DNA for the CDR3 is TGTGCCAGCAGCTTAGATCTAGGTGTAATCGGGGAGCTGTTTTTT.

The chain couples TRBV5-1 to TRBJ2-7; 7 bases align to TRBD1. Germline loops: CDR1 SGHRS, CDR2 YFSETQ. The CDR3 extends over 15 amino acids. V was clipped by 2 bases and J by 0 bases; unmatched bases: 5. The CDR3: CASSLKQGSSYEQYF. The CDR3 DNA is TGCGCCAGCAGCTTAAAACAGGGGAGCTCCTACGAGCAGTACTTC.

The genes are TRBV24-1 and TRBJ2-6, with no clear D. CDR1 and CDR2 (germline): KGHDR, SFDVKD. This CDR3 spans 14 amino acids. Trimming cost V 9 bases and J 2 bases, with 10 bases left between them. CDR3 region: CATHRSPGANVLTF. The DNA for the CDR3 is TGTGCCACCCATCGAAGCCCTGGGGCCAACGTCCTGACTTTC.

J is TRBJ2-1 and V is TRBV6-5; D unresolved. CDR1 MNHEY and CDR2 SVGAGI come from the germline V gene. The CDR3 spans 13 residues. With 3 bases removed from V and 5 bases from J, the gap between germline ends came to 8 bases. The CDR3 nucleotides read TGTGCCAGCAGTTATTTGTACGACAATGAGCAGTTCTTC. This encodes CASSYLYDNEQFF.

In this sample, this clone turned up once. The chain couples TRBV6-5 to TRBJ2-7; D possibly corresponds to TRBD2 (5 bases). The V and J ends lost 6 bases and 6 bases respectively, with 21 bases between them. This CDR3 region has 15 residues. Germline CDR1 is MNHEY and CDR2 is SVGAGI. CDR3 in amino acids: CASRSPRGYWSEQYF. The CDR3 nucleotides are TGTGCCAGCAGATCCCCACGGGGATACTGGAGCGAGCAGTACTTC.

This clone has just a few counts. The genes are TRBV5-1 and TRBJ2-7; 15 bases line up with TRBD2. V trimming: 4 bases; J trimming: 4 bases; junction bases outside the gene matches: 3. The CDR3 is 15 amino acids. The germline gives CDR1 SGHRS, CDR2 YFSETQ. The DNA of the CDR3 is TGCGCCAGCAGCGGGACTAGCGGGGGGCGGTACGAGCAGTACTTC. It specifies CASSGTSGGRYEQYF.

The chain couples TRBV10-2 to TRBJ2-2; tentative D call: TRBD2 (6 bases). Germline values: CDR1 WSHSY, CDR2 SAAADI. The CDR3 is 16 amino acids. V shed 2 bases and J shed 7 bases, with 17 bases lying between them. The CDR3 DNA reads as TGCGCCAGCAGTGAGACCGGGACTTCTTGGGGCGGGGAGCTGTTTTTT. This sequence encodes CASSETGTSWGGELFF.

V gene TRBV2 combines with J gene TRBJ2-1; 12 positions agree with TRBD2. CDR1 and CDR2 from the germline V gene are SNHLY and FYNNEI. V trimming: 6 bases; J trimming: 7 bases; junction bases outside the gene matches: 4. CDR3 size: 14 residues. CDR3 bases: TGTGCCAGCAGGAGACTAGCGGGGGTTAATGAGCAGTTCTTC. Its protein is CASRRLAGVNEQFF. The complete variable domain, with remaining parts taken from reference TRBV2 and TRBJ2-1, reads EPEVTQTPSHQVTQMGQEVILRCVPISNHLYFYWYRQILGQKVEFLVSFYNNEISEKSEIFDDQFSVERPDGSNFTLKIRSTKLEDSAMYFCASRRLAGVNEQFFGPGTRLTVL.

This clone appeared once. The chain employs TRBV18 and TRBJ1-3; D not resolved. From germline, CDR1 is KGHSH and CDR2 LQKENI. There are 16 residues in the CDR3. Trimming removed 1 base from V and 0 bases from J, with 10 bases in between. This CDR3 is CASSPLTASSGNTIYF. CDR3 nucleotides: TGTGCCAGCTCACCACTTACAGCGTCCTCTGGAAACACCATATATTTT.

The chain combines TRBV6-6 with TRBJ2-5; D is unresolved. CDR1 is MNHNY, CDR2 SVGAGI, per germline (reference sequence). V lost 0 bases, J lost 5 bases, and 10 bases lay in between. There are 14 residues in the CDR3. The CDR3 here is CASSYSLGMETQYF. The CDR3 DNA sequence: TGTGCCAGCAGTTACTCTCTAGGGATGGAGACCCAGTACTTC.

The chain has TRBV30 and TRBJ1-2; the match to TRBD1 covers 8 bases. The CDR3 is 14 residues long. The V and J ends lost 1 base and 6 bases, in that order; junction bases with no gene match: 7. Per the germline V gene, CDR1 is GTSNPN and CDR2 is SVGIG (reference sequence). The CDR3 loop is CAWSGQTGVDGYTF. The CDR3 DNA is TGTGCCTGGAGTGGTCAGACAGGGGTTGATGGCTACACCTTC.

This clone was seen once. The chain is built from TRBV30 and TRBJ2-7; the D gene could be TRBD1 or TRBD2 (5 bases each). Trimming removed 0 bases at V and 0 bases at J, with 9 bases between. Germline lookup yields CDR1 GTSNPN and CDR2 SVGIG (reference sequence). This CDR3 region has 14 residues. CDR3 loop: CAWSVGGSSYEQYF. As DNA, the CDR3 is TGTGCCTGGAGTGTTGGGGGAAGCTCCTACGAGCAGTACTTC.

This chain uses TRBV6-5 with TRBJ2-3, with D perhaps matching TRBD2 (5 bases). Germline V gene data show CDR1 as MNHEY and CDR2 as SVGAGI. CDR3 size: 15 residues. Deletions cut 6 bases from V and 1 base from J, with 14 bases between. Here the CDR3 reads CASSAPEVGTDTQYF. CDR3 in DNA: TGTGCCAGCAGCGCCCCGGAGGTTGGCACAGATACGCAGTATTTT.